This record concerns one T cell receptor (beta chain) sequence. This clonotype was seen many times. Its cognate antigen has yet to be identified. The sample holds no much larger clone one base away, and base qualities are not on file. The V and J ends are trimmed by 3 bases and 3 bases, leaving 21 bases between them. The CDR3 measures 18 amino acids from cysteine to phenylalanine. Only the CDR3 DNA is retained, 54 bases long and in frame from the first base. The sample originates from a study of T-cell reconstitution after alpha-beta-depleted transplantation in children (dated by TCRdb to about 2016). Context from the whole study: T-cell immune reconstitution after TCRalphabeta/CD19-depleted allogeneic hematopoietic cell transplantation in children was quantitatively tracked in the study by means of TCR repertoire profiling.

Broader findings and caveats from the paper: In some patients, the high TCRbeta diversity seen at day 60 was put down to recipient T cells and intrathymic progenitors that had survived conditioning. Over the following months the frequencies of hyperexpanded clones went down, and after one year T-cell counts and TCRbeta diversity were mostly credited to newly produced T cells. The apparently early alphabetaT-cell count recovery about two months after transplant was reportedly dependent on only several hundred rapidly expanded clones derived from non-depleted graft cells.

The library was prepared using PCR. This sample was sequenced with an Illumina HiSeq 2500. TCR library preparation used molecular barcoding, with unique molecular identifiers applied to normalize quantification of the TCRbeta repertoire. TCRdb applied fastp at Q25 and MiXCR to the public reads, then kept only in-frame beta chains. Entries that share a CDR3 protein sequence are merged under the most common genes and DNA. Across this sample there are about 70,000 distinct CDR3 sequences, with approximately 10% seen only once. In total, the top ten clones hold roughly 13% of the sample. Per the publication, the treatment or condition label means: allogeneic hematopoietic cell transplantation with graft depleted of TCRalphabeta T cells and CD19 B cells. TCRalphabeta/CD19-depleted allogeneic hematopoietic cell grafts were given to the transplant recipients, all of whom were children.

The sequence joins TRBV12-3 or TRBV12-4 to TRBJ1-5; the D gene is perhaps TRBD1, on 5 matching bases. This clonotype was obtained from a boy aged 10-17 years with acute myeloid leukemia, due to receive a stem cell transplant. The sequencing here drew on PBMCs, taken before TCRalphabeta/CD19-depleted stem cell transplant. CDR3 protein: CASSFFGSGGLNNQPQHF. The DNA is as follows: TGTGCCAGCAGTTTCTTCGGTAGCGGGGGACTGAACAATCAGCCCCAGCATTTT.